A single sample gave rise to the 2 T cell receptor beta chains below, sequenced in a study of blood T cell repertoires in COVID-19 (dated by TCRdb to 2018 to 2021). The library was made by the immunoSEQ multiplex PCR assay. TCRdb carries this immuneACCESS record with in-frame sequences only. Its versions omit some clonotypes, under half of them owing to an unresolved V gene in the studies checked, with the rest unexplained. The sample contains about 420,000 clones, roughly 89% of them found a single time. Roughly 0.76% of the sample lies in the top ten. Sequenced sample: peripheral blood. The receptors come from a man aged 18 to 29 with COVID-19, enrolled during active disease.

About this clone: This same CDR3 is encoded by further DNA sequences in the sample. The rearrangement joins TRBV19 to TRBJ1-1; D remains unclear. V was pared by 1 base and J by 0 bases, with 3 bases between. The length of the CDR3 is 13 residues. Germline CDR1 LNHDA, CDR2 SQIVND (reference sequence). This chain's CDR3 is CASSIGVNTEAFF. The DNA of the CDR3 is TGTGCCAGTAGTATAGGCGTGAACACTGAAGCTTTCTTT.

V is TRBV6-5 and J is TRBJ2-7; maybe TRBD1 (6 bases). The CDR3 consists of 15 residues. V was cut by 6 bases and J by 1 base, with 16 bases left in between. In germline, CDR1 is MNHEY, CDR2 SVGAGI. In DNA form, the CDR3 reads TGTGCCAGCAGGGGGACATACTCCTATTCCTACGAGCAGTACTTC. This translates into CASRGTYSYSYEQYF.